The T cell receptor beta chain under discussion was sequenced for a study of PD-1 blockade in classical Hodgkin lymphoma (dated by TCRdb to the early 2020s). Context from the whole study: Nivolumab dosing was 3 mg/kg intravenously every 2 weeks, continuing until either disease progression or unacceptable toxicity. A peripheral blood immune signature of response to PD-1 blockade in classical Hodgkin lymphoma was defined using TCR beta sequencing and CyTOF. Overall results and qualifications from the work: A significant rise by C4D1 was seen in CD4+ but not CD8+ TCR diversity (p=0.0027 vs p=0.16), with the rise being most apparent in complete responders (p=0.02). Lower diversity was observed in patients in whom nivolumab was started less than 1 year after ASCT, and these patients were excluded from later analyses so that confounding by immune reconstitution would be avoided. Baseline diversity similar to that of newly diagnosed patients was observed in trial patients achieving complete response, whereas significantly lower diversity was observed in partial responders and progressors. Baseline TCR diversity was reported to be lower in newly diagnosed patients than in healthy donors, and even lower in relapsed/refractory patients. The study was limited to a single clinical trial cohort, and causes of repertoire differences, possibly disease activity or prior therapy, remained undefined.

Genomic DNA was isolated using the Qiagen DNeasy kit from unsorted PBMCs as well as from negatively selected CD4+ and CD8+ fractions. Using primers that anneal to V and J segments, immunoSEQ multiplex PCR amplified the TCR beta CDR3 regions. A synthetic immune receptor repertoire was used to minimize amplification bias, and any residual bias was removed computationally once sequencing was done. In the source study's methods: Repertoire diversity was quantified as the Shannon entropy index using custom Python scripts. The unsorted, CD4+ and CD8+ repertoires were each analyzed separately, with the exception of combined analyses, where CD4+ and CD8+ sequences were merged in silico. A clone was considered expanded if an increase in frequency of at least 2-fold after treatment relative to C1D1 was found, and a pseudocount of 0.5 was applied to clones undetected at baseline. Singleton clones were defined as clones with 0 or 1 copy at C1D1, and non-singleton clones were defined as clones with 2 or more copies. Clones expanded in unsorted samples were annotated as CD4+, CD8+ or unknown by matching protein sequences in sorted samples from the same patient. Diversity changes from C1D1 to C4D1 were tested in paired samples using Wilcoxon tests. TCRdb retrieved this table from immuneACCESS and kept in-frame rearrangements only. Not all clones are present; in checked studies, unresolved V genes account for under half, and no reason is known for the remainder. Clone size and V and J calls were adopted from that table, with D and trimming inferred from the DNA. The sample table contains about 39,000 clones; only one count was recorded for over 70% of them. The top ten clones comprise roughly 9.2% of the sample.

As to this clone: Its antigen is still unknown. No base quality information exists; no much larger clone differs at one position.

V loses 1 base of germline sequence and J loses 2 bases, and the interval between the two ends is 4 bases. The CDR3 numbers 12 residues from cysteine through phenylalanine. This entry keeps only the CDR3 DNA: 36 bases, framed from base 1. Based on the germline V gene (reference sequence), the CDR1 and CDR2 sequences are SGHKS and YYEKEE. Reading the label with the study, this specimen's time point is: cycle 4 day 1 (C4D1), after less than 7 weeks of nivolumab. Every trial patient had relapsed after autologous stem cell transplantation, and cohorts A, B and C differed in prior brentuximab vedotin exposure. The trial cohort was composed of over 50 patients with relapsed/refractory classical Hodgkin lymphoma, for whom complete response, partial response or progressive disease was recorded as best overall response. In the multi-cohort phase II CheckMate 205 trial, trial patients received single-agent nivolumab. An independent review committee assessed best overall response using the 2007 International Working Group response criteria. Trial PBMCs were collected just before the start of nivolumab (C1D1) and during therapy at cycle 2 day 1 and cycle 4 day 1. Peripheral blood was collected in 8 mL Vacutainer Cell Preparation Tubes, from which PBMCs were isolated by centrifugation and then cryopreserved.

The source of this sequence is a human donor with classical Hodgkin lymphoma. Material: peripheral blood mononuclear cells (PBMCs), obtained before the fourth cycle of nivolumab. The sequence links TRBV5-5 to TRBJ2-7, with the identity of the D gene unclear. The CDR3 sequence is CASSLNAYEQYF. The nucleotides are TGTGCCAGCAGCTTGAACGCCTACGAGCAGTACTTC.